The clone carrying this TCR beta chain appeared many times. The CDR3 extends over 17 amino acids. Trimming took off 8 bases at V and 0 bases at J, with 22 bases between the two ends. CDR1 and CDR2 (germline): MNHNS, SASEGT. The sample comes from a study of glioma-infiltrating T cells. TCR alpha and beta CDR3 regions were amplified from RNA using iRepertoire nested multiplex PCR. Tissue mRNA or PBMC total RNA, about 90-400 ng, went into one-step reverse transcription and amplification. Each CDR3 protein is one row after TCRdb ran MiXCR on the multiplex PCR reads. This sample has roughly 100,000 distinct CDR3 sequences, with less than 30% found just once.

V and J are TRBV6-1 and TRBJ1-2, with D possibly TRBD1 on 5 matching bases. The sample taken for sequencing was glioma tissue, nonneoplastic brain tissue, or PBMCs (not recorded which). The sequence derives from a human donor with low-grade glioma or glioblastoma, undergoing nonglioma brain surgery, or in good health (not recorded which). In nucleotides, the CDR3 is TGTGCCAGCCCGGGGCGATCCGAGGGGCTCACTAACTATGGCTACACCTTC. Protein sequence: CASPGRSEGLTNYGYTF.